Below, 4 T cell receptor beta chains from the same sample are listed, as sequenced in a study of blood T cell repertoires in COVID-19. Only in-frame clones appear in the TCRdb table, and some are missing; sequencing was by immunoSEQ multiplex PCR. The sample has about 280,000 clones, almost 85% seen once. Sequencing input: peripheral blood. The receptors stem from a man in his forties or fifties with active or convalescent COVID-19.

The V call is TRBV18, the J call TRBJ1-2; 7 bases line up with TRBD1. The trim removed 1 base at V and 3 bases at J, leaving 5 bases unmatched. Looked up from germline, CDR1 is KGHSH and CDR2 is LQKENI. CDR3 size: 15 residues. CDR3 loop: CASSPRVGGDYGYTF. In nucleotides, the CDR3 is TGTGCCAGCTCACCACGTGTAGGGGGCGACTATGGCTACACCTTC.

V gene TRBV5-1 combines with J gene TRBJ1-1; 12 bases fit TRBD1. Trimming at V came to 4 bases and at J to 4 bases, leaving 17 bases not matched to a gene. The germline gives CDR1 SGHRS, CDR2 YFSETQ. The CDR3 runs 19 residues. The CDR3 DNA is TGCGCCAGCAGCCGTGGATTCCGGGACAGGGGGCTTATGAGCACTGAAGCTTTCTTT. Encoded protein: CASSRGFRDRGLMSTEAFF.

This clone was detected only once. V is TRBV19 and J is TRBJ2-7; no clear D. Germline loops: CDR1 LNHDA, CDR2 SQIVND (reference sequence). V dropped 4 bases and J dropped 2 bases, with 9 bases sitting between them. The CDR3 has 13 amino acids. This CDR3 is CASSTGSPYEQYF. CDR3 coding DNA: TGTGCCAGTAGTACAGGTTCCCCCTACGAGCAGTACTTC.

The chain uses TRBV28 and TRBJ2-1; D is undetermined. The CDR3 is 14 amino acids. Germline V lookup: CDR1 MDHEN, CDR2 SYDVKM. Trimming removed 2 bases from V and 7 bases from J, with 12 bases in between. CDR3 protein: CASSLGAVGNEQFF. In DNA, the CDR3 is TGTGCCAGCAGTTTAGGCGCGGTCGGGAATGAGCAGTTCTTC.